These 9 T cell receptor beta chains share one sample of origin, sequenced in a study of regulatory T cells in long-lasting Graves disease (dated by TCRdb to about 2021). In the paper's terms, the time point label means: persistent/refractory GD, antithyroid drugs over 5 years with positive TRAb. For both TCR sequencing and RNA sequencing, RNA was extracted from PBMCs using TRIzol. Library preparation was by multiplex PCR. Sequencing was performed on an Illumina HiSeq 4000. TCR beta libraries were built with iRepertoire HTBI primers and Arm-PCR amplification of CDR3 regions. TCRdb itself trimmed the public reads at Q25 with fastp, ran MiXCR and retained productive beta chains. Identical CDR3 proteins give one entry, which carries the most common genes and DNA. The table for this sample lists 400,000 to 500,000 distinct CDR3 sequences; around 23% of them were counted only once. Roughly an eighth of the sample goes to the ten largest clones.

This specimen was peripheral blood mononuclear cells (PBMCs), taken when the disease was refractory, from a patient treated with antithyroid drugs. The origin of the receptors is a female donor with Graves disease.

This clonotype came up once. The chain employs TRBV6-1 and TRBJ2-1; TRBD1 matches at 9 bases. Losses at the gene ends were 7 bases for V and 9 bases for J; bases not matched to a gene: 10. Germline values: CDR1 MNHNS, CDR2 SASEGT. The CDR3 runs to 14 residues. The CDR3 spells CASTEGQGDFEQFF. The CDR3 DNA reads TGTGCCAGCACCGAGGGACAGGGAGATTTTGAGCAGTTCTTC.

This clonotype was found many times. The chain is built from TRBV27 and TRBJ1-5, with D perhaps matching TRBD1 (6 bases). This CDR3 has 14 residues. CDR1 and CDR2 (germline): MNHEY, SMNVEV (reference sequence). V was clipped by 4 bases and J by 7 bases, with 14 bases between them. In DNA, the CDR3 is TGTGCCAGCAGTTCCTACAGGGCCGGACAGCCCCAGCATTTT. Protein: CASSSYRAGQPQHF.

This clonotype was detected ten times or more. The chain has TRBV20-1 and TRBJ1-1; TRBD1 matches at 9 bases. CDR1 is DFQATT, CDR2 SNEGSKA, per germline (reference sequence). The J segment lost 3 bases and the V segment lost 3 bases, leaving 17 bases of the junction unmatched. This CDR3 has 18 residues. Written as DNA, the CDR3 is TGCAGTGCTAGGGGTGGGGCACAGGGGGCAGGTTTTGACACTGAAGCTTTCTTT. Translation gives CSARGGAQGAGFDTEAFF.

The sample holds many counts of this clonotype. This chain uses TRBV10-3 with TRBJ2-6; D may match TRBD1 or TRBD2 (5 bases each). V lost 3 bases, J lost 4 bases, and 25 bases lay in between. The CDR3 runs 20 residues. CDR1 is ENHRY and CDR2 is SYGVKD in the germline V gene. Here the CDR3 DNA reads TGTGCCATCAGTGATCCAGGGACGGTAATCTCCTTTGGAGGGGCCAACGTCCTGACTTTC. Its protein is CAISDPGTVISFGGANVLTF.

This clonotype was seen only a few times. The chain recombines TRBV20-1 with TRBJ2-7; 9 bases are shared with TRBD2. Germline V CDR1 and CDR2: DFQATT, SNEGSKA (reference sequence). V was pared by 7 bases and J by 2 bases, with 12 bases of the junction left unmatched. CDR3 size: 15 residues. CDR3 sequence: CSGVIAGVIPYEQYF. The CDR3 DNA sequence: TGCAGTGGAGTAATAGCGGGAGTTATTCCCTACGAGCAGTACTTC.

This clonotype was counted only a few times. CDR3 in amino acids: CASSDRSQRGVRGYTF. Here the CDR3 DNA reads TGTGCCAGCAGCGATCGGTCACAACGGGGGGTTCGGGGCTACACCTTC. The chain carries TRBV9 and TRBJ1-2, with D perhaps TRBD1 (5 bases). V was trimmed by 3 bases and J by 8 bases, leaving 23 bases between them. Germline V gene lookup returns CDR1 SGDLS and CDR2 YYNGEE. This CDR3 has 16 residues.

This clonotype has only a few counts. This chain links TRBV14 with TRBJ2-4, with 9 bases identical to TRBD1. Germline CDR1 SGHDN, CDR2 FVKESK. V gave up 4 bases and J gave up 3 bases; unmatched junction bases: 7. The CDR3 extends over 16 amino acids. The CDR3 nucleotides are TGTGCCAGCAGCCCACCCCCGACAGGGGGCAAAAACATTCAGTACTTC. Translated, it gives CASSPPPTGGKNIQYF.

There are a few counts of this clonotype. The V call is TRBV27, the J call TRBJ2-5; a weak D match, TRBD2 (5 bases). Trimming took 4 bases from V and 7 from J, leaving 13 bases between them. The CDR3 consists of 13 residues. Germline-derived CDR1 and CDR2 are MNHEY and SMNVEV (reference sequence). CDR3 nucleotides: TGTGCCAGCAGTTCCCTTGTGGGAGCGACCCAGTACTTC. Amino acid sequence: CASSSLVGATQYF.

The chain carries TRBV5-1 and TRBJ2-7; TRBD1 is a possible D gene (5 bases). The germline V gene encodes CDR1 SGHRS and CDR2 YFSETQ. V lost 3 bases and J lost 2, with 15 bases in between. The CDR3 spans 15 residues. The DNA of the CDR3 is TGCGCCAGCAGCTCGTCACCAGGGCCCACCTACGAGCAGTACTTC. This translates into CASSSSPGPTYEQYF.